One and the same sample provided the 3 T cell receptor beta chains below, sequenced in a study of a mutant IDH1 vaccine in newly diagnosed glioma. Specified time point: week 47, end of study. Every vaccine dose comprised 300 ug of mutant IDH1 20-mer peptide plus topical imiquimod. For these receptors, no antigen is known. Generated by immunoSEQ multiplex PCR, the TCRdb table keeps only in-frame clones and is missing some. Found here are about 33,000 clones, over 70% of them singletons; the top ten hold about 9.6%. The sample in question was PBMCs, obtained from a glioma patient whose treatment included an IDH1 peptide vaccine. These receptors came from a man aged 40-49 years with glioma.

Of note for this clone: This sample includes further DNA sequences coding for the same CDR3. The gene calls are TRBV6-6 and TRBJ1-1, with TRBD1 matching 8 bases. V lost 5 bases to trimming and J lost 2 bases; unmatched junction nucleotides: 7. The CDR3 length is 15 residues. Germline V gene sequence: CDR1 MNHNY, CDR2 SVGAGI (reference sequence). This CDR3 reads CASSTWDRLNTEAFF. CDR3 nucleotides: TGTGCCAGCAGTACCTGGGACAGGCTAAACACTGAAGCTTTCTTT.

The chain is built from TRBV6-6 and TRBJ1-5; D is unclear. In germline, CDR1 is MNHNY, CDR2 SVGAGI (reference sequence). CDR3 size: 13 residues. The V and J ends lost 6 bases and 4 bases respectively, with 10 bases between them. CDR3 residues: CASSGQRNQPQHF. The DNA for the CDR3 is TGTGCCAGCAGCGGTCAACGGAATCAGCCCCAGCATTTT.

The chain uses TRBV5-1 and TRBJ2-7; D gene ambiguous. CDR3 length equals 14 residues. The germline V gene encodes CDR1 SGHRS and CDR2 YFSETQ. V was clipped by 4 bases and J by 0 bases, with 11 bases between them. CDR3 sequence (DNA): TGCGCCAGCAGCCCGCAGACGGACTCCTACGAGCAGTACTTC. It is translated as CASSPQTDSYEQYF.